One and the same sample provided the 26 T cell receptor beta chains below, sequenced in a study of vaccination and CD4 T cells after COVID-19. Oncomine TCR Beta short-read sequencing was applied to DNA from cultured CD4+ T cells. Via MiXCR, TCRdb re-called the PCR reads, giving one row per CDR3 protein. The repertoire includes approximately 10,000 distinct CDR3 sequences, over 55% of them detected once, and around 14% sits in the top ten. For these receptors, no antigen is known. Treatment noted: roughly 11-day PBMC culture with coronavirus spike peptide pools or control peptides (ViraFEST assay). Sequencing was performed on CD4+ T cells from blood, cultured in vitro. The receptor source for this set is a human donor who had recovered from COVID-19.

This clonotype was counted a single time. The V gene is TRBV15, the J gene TRBJ2-3, with D perhaps TRBD1 (6 bases). The CDR3 has 16 residues. The germline gives CDR1 LNHNV, CDR2 YYDKDF (reference sequence). Trimming took off 2 bases at V and 0 bases at J, with 12 bases between the two ends. This CDR3 is CATSRQNQGSTDTQYF. The DNA of the CDR3 is TGTGCCACCAGCAGACAAAATCAGGGGAGCACAGATACGCAGTATTTT.

In its sample, this clonotype was seen once. The gene calls are TRBV20-1 and TRBJ2-7; possibly TRBD1 or TRBD2 for D (5 bases each). Germline V gene data show CDR1 as DFQATT and CDR2 as SNEGSKA (reference sequence). This CDR3 has 13 residues. With 3 bases removed from V and 4 bases from J, the gap between germline ends came to 13 bases. The CDR3 region has the DNA TGCAGTGCTAGCCCCGGGACCGCGTACGAGCAGTACTTC. It codes for CSASPGTAYEQYF.

This clonotype was picked up one time. The chain is built from TRBV9 and TRBJ1-6; no definite D call. Trimming pared 0 bases from V and 4 bases from J, leaving 5 bases between. This CDR3 spans 14 amino acids. The germline V gene encodes CDR1 SGDLS and CDR2 YYNGEE. In DNA, the CDR3 is TGTGCCAGCAGCGTAGCCGGATATAATTCACCCCTCCACTTT. Translation: CASSVAGYNSPLHF.

CDR3 loop: CASSYSASGRAGETQYF. DNA for the CDR3: TGTGCCAGCAGTTACTCGGCTAGCGGGAGGGCTGGCGAGACCCAGTACTTC. The chain has TRBV6-5 and TRBJ2-5, with 12 bases matching TRBD2. This CDR3 is built from 17 residues. J lost 5 bases, V lost 0 bases, and 7 bases had no gene match. The V gene's germline CDR1 is MNHEY and CDR2 SVGAGI.

In its sample, this clonotype was seen a few times. The rearrangement uses TRBV6-4 and TRBJ2-2, with unresolved D. With 0 bases removed from V and 4 bases from J, the gap between germline ends came to 6 bases. This CDR3 region has 14 residues. Per germline, CDR1 MRHNA and CDR2 SNTAGT. As DNA, the CDR3 is TGTGCCAGCAGTGACTCGAGTAGCACCGGGGAGCTGTTTTTT. It yields the protein CASSDSSSTGELFF.

As for this clonotype: A read error may produce the germline difference seen at one junction end. The chain uses TRBV7-7 and TRBJ2-3; D is undetermined. Per the germline V gene, CDR1 is SSHAT and CDR2 is FNYEAQ (reference sequence). This CDR3 is 13 amino acids long. The CDR3 is CASSLDPADTQYF. For the CDR3, the DNA is TGTGCTAGCAGCTTAGACCCGGCAGATACGCAGTATTTT.

The chain couples TRBV2 to TRBJ1-5; possible D gene TRBD1, 6 bases. This CDR3 has 15 amino acids. Between the trimmed V and J ends, which lost 5 bases and 0 bases, there was a span of 11 bases. Per the germline V gene, CDR1 is SNHLY and CDR2 is FYNNEI. The CDR3 reads CASSRQGNSNQPQHF. CDR3 DNA sequence: TGTGCCAGCAGTCGTCAGGGGAATAGCAATCAGCCCCAGCATTTT.

The chain recombines TRBV15 with TRBJ1-1, with D tentatively TRBD1 (5 bases). The V gene lost 3 bases and the J gene lost 1 base, with 6 bases spanning the gap. The CDR3 extends over 13 amino acids. Germline V gene sequence: CDR1 LNHNV, CDR2 YYDKDF (reference sequence). The CDR3 DNA sequence: TGTGCCACCAGCAGGCAGGGGAACACTGAAGCTTTCTTT. This translates into CATSRQGNTEAFF. Full variable domain (remainder filled in from reference TRBV15 and TRBJ1-1): DAMVIQNPRYQVTQFGKPVTLSCSQTLNHNVMYWYQQKSSQAPKLLFHYYDKDFNNEADTPDNFQSRRPNTSFCFLDIRSPGLGDTAMYLCATSRQGNTEAFFGQGTRLTVV.

Turning to this clonotype: The DNA is omitted, as the CDR3 cannot be located on it reliably, and the CDR3 follows TCRdb's listing. The CDR3 here is CASTNQTSMYLCASSEGQPYEQYF. The chain links TRBV4-1 to TRBJ2-7; the DNA was not compared with TRBD1, the D call given in the table. Ends included, the CDR3 has 24 residues. The V gene's germline CDR1 is MGHRA and CDR2 YSYEKL.

CDR3 DNA: TGTGCCAGCAGTGATAAGGGGGGAGTCAGGAGGACCGGGGAGCTGTTTTTT. It encodes CASSDKGGVRRTGELFF. The chain joins TRBV6-1 to TRBJ2-2; D could derive from TRBD1 or TRBD2 (6 bases each). V shed 3 bases and J shed 5 bases, with 19 bases lying between them. CDR3 length equals 17 residues. Germline CDR1 is MNHNS and CDR2 is SASEGT.

This chain uses TRBV20-1 with TRBJ1-4; D may be TRBD1 (6 bases). Trimming removed 6 bases at V and 5 bases at J, with 13 bases between. CDR1 and CDR2 (germline): DFQATT, SNEGSKA (reference sequence). CDR3 length: 13 amino acids. CDR3 amino acids: CSAPKGTNEKLFF. The CDR3, as DNA: TGCAGTGCCCCGAAAGGGACAAATGAAAAACTGTTTTTT.

This chain links TRBV6-1 with TRBJ2-2, with D perhaps TRBD2 (6 bases). CDR3 length: 15 amino acids. Germline V gene data show CDR1 as MNHNS and CDR2 as SASEGT. V lost 8 bases to trimming and J lost 6 bases, with 19 bases between them. This chain's CDR3 is CASGDSSWDPGELFF. CDR3 in DNA: TGTGCCAGCGGGGACTCCTCGTGGGACCCCGGGGAGCTGTTTTTT.

The V call is TRBV7-9, the J call TRBJ2-1; 9 positions match TRBD2. V trimming: 0 bases; J trimming: 6 bases; junction bases outside the gene matches: 3. Germline V gene sequence: CDR1 SEHNR, CDR2 FQNEAQ (reference sequence). This CDR3 has 15 amino acids. In DNA form, the CDR3 reads TGTGCCAGCAGCTTAGCTAGCGGGAGAGGCAATGAGCAGTTCTTC. Residues: CASSLASGRGNEQFF.

The V and J genes are TRBV27 and TRBJ1-2; 11 bases fit TRBD1. The CDR3 has 15 residues. Trimming removed 4 bases from V and 8 bases from J; junction bases left unmatched: 9. CDR1 MNHEY and CDR2 SMNVEV come from the germline V gene (reference sequence). CDR3 DNA sequence: TGTGCCAGCAGTTCCTACCTGGGGACAGGGGGAGGCTACACCTTC. The encoded protein is CASSSYLGTGGGYTF.

The rearrangement joins TRBV10-1 to TRBJ2-2; D remains ambiguous. The germline CDR1 and CDR2 sequences are WNHNN and SYGVQD (reference sequence). The length of the CDR3 is 12 residues. V lost 0 bases and J lost 6, with 2 bases in between. The CDR3 DNA follows: TGCGCCAGCAGTGAGTCGGCCGGGGAGCTGTTTTTT. As protein: CASSESAGELFF.

The CDR3 DNA sequence: TGTGCCAGCAGTCCTCACCGAAAAGGACAGGGCGCTAGCTATGGCTACACCTTC. The encoded protein is CASSPHRKGQGASYGYTF. The genes are TRBV12-3 or TRBV12-4 and TRBJ1-2; 8 bases are a match to TRBD1. The V and J ends lost 5 bases and 4 bases, in that order; junction bases with no gene match: 18. The CDR3 spans 18 residues.

This clonotype was observed a handful of times. V usage is TRBV7-6 and J usage is TRBJ1-2; possibly TRBD1 for D (5 bases). The CDR3 is made up of 14 amino acids. The germline gives CDR1 SGHVS, CDR2 FNYEAQ. V gave up 0 bases and J gave up 5 bases, with 10 bases separating them. The CDR3 DNA reads TGTGCCAGCAGCTTAGCGGCAGGGAGGTATGGCTACACCTTC. Translated: CASSLAAGRYGYTF.

The J gene is TRBJ1-1, the V gene TRBV7-3; D gene uncertain. V was clipped by 1 base and J by 1 base, with 10 bases between them. The germline CDR1 and CDR2 sequences are SGHTA and FQGTGA. This CDR3 has 15 residues. CDR3 bases: TGTGCCAGCAGCTTAAGTGGGCAGTCGAACACTGAAGCTTTCTTT. The encoded protein is CASSLSGQSNTEAFF.

The rearrangement uses TRBV20-1 and TRBJ2-1; no clear D. Trimming took 6 bases from V and 1 from J, leaving 16 bases between them. The CDR3 covers 15 residues. The germline V gene has CDR1 DFQATT and CDR2 SNEGSKA (reference sequence). CDR3 loop: CSATPGVWSYNEQFF. The DNA of the CDR3 is TGCAGTGCCACTCCAGGCGTTTGGTCCTACAATGAGCAGTTCTTC.

This clonotype was observed a handful of times. The chain has TRBV20-1 and TRBJ2-3; no firm D call. The CDR3 totals 15 residues. Germline V gene lookup returns CDR1 DFQATT and CDR2 SNEGSKA (reference sequence). Trimming took 0 bases from V and 4 from J, leaving 14 bases between them. CDR3 in DNA: TGCAGTGCTAGAGATCGAACTCGAGTCGCAGATACGCAGTATTTT. It encodes CSARDRTRVADTQYF.

The chain employs TRBV6-4 and TRBJ1-2, with a possible D match to TRBD1 (6 bases). The CDR3 spans 16 residues. Germline CDR1 reads MRHNA; CDR2 reads SNTAGT. V was trimmed by 3 bases and J by 4 bases, leaving 18 bases between them. The CDR3 here is CASSETWARGTYGYTF. As DNA, the CDR3 is TGTGCCAGCAGTGAAACGTGGGCCAGGGGTACCTATGGCTACACCTTC.

The chain links TRBV6-4 to TRBJ2-3; TRBD2 aligns across 9 bases. Germline-derived CDR1 and CDR2 are MRHNA and SNTAGT. The CDR3 totals 16 residues. With V trimmed by 0 bases and J by 0 bases, 1 base remained unmatched. For the CDR3, the DNA is TGTGCCAGCAGTGACTCTAGCGGGGGAAGCACAGATACGCAGTATTTT. Translation: CASSDSSGGSTDTQYF.

This clonotype has only a few counts. The chain is built from TRBV20-1 and TRBJ1-1; 7 bases are a match to TRBD1. V gave up 2 bases and J gave up 0 bases; unmatched junction bases: 3. The CDR3 is made up of 14 amino acids. CDR1 is DFQATT and CDR2 is SNEGSKA in the germline V gene (reference sequence). CDR3 bases: TGCAGTGCTAGATCGGGACAGTTGAACACTGAAGCTTTCTTT. Translation: CSARSGQLNTEAFF.

The CDR3 loop is CSASLGAGAYEQYF. CDR3 bases: TGCAGTGCTTCCCTGGGGGCGGGAGCCTACGAGCAGTACTTC. J is TRBJ2-7 and V is TRBV20-1, with a weak D call TRBD2 (7 bases). V lost 5 bases and J 2 bases, leaving 16 bases between the germline ends. The germline V gene encodes CDR1 DFQATT and CDR2 SNEGSKA (reference sequence). The CDR3 consists of 14 residues.

The chain has TRBV12-3 or TRBV12-4 and TRBJ1-6, with D possibly being TRBD1 (5 bases). V was trimmed by 10 bases and J by 3 bases, leaving 19 bases between them. The CDR3 loop spans 16 amino acids. The CDR3 here is CATSSRTQDYNSPLHF. The CDR3 DNA follows: TGTGCCACCAGCAGCAGGACACAAGACTATAATTCACCCCTCCACTTT.

The V call is TRBV28, the J call TRBJ1-5; no definite D call. V was clipped by 4 bases and J by 2 bases, with 3 bases between them. The CDR3 is 12 amino acids. Germline-derived CDR1 and CDR2 are MDHEN and SYDVKM. For the CDR3, the DNA is TGTGCCAGCAGTTCCGGCAATCAGCCCCAGCATTTT. Translating it yields CASSSGNQPQHF.